These 26 T cell receptor beta chains originate from one sample sequenced in a study of cytomegalovirus exposure and HLA in healthy donors. This PCR relied on a set of 60 Vbeta primers and 13 Jbeta primers. Sequencing was performed with immunoSEQ multiplex PCR; in TCRdb, only in-frame clones are kept and a portion is missing. Counted here are under 200,000 clones, approximately 88% occurring once; the ten biggest clones make up approximately 2.4%. Sequencing used PBMCs. The receptors were gathered from a woman between 50 and 59 years old in good health and CMV-seropositive.

The chain is built from TRBV10-1 and TRBJ2-2; TRBD1 is a possible D gene (5 bases). Trimming took off 4 bases at V and 2 bases at J, with 11 bases between the two ends. The CDR3 is 15 amino acids. Germline lookup yields CDR1 WNHNN and CDR2 SYGVQD (reference sequence). This CDR3 reads CASSGAGLNTGELFF. CDR3 DNA sequence: TGCGCCAGCAGTGGGGCAGGGCTCAACACCGGGGAGCTGTTTTTT.

The chain employs TRBV15 and TRBJ1-1; 7 nucleotides match TRBD1. The J segment lost 3 bases and the V segment lost 1 base, leaving 8 bases of the junction unmatched. The CDR3 is 16 residues long. The germline CDR1 and CDR2 sequences are LNHNV and YYDKDF (reference sequence). This CDR3 reads CATSRASPGGYTEAFF. DNA for the CDR3: TGTGCCACCAGCAGAGCTTCCCCAGGGGGGTACACTGAAGCTTTCTTT.

The V and J genes are TRBV19 and TRBJ1-5; 7 nucleotides align to TRBD1. There are 13 residues in the CDR3. Looked up from germline, CDR1 is LNHDA and CDR2 is SQIVND (reference sequence). V shed 5 bases, J shed 5 bases, and the junction held 3 bases outside the gene matches. The CDR3 sequence: CASSDRVHQPQHF. CDR3 bases: TGTGCCAGTAGTGACAGGGTCCATCAGCCCCAGCATTTT.

The chain links TRBV6-5 to TRBJ2-3, with 12 bases aligning to TRBD2. The germline gives CDR1 MNHEY, CDR2 SVGAGI. CDR3 length: 15 amino acids. The V and J ends lost 6 bases and 4 bases, in that order; junction bases with no gene match: 5. The CDR3 region has the DNA TGTGCCAGCAGGCCGACTAGCGGGGGAGCAGATACGCAGTATTTT. Residues: CASRPTSGGADTQYF.

The CDR3 nucleotides are TGTGCCAGCAGCGTAGACGAGAACTATGGCTACACCTTC. Residues: CASSVDENYGYTF. This chain links TRBV9 with TRBJ1-2, with no clear D. The germline V and J ends were trimmed by 0 bases and 2 bases, with 5 bases remaining between them. This CDR3 has 13 residues. CDR1 is SGDLS, CDR2 YYNGEE, per germline.

The rearrangement uses TRBV7-8 and TRBJ2-5; 9 bases are shared with TRBD2. Germline-derived CDR1 and CDR2 are SGHVS and FQNEAQ. CDR3 length equals 17 residues. V was clipped by 5 bases and J by 4 bases; unmatched bases: 14. CDR3 region: CASSPSSILLAGETQYF. CDR3 nucleotide sequence: TGTGCCAGCAGCCCCAGTTCTATCCTACTAGCGGGAGAGACCCAGTACTTC.

The chain employs TRBV19 and TRBJ2-5; maybe TRBD2 (5 bases). The germline V gene has CDR1 LNHDA and CDR2 SQIVND (reference sequence). Trimming took 7 bases from V and 5 from J, leaving 17 bases between them. The length of the CDR3 is 14 residues. CDR3 nucleotide sequence: TGTGCCAGTAAGGGAGCCTCAGTTTCTGAGACCCAGTACTTC. Protein: CASKGASVSETQYF.

The chain couples TRBV29-1 to TRBJ1-1, with 11 bases aligning to TRBD1. CDR1 and CDR2 (germline): SQVTM, ANQGSEA. The CDR3 length is 13 residues. The ends lost 6 bases at V and 4 bases at J; junction bases unmatched: 4. CDR3 residues: CSVTGTGGTEAFF. The DNA of the CDR3 is TGCAGCGTCACCGGGACAGGGGGCACTGAAGCTTTCTTT.

The V and J genes are TRBV5-1 and TRBJ1-2, with D tentatively TRBD1 (6 bases). This CDR3 has 13 amino acids. Germline V gene lookup returns CDR1 SGHRS and CDR2 YFSETQ. The V and J ends lost 4 bases and 4 bases respectively, with 11 bases between them. CDR3 in DNA: TGCGCCAGCAGCCAGGAAGGGGGCTATGGCTACACCTTC. As protein: CASSQEGGYGYTF.

The V gene is TRBV11-3, the J gene TRBJ1-1, with 8 bases aligning to TRBD1. Germline values: CDR1 SGHNT, CDR2 YENEEA. There are 15 residues in the CDR3. V lost 1 base to trimming and J lost 7 bases; unmatched junction nucleotides: 8. The CDR3 protein is CASSLGQGIGGEAFF. In DNA, the CDR3 is TGTGCCAGCAGCTTAGGACAGGGGATAGGGGGTGAAGCTTTCTTT.

The CDR3 here is CATARSLGFYEQYF. The CDR3 DNA sequence: TGTGCCACCGCCCGTTCACTAGGGTTCTACGAGCAGTACTTC. V gene TRBV28 combines with J gene TRBJ2-7; D is perhaps TRBD2 (5 bases). The CDR3 runs to 14 residues. Trimming took 10 bases from V and 3 from J, leaving 19 bases between them. Germline V lookup: CDR1 MDHEN, CDR2 SYDVKM.

The chain couples TRBV28 to TRBJ1-2, with 7 nucleotides matching TRBD1. Losses at the gene ends were 5 bases for V and 3 bases for J; bases not matched to a gene: 3. Per the germline V gene, CDR1 is MDHEN and CDR2 is SYDVKM. The CDR3 has 13 residues. DNA of the CDR3: TGTGCCAGCAGTGTGACAGGGCACTATGGCTACACCTTC. Encoded protein: CASSVTGHYGYTF.

This chain links TRBV7-2 with TRBJ2-1, with D maybe TRBD2 (7 bases). The CDR3 runs 13 residues. Per germline, CDR1 SGHTA and CDR2 FQGNSA. V lost 8 bases and J 6 bases, leaving 14 bases between the germline ends. CDR3 in DNA: TGTGCCAGCGCCCAGGGGAGGGTCAATGAGCAGTTCTTC. As protein: CASAQGRVNEQFF.

The rearrangement links TRBV15 to TRBJ2-2; tentative D call: TRBD1 (5 bases). Trimming stripped 2 bases from V and 4 bases from J, with 14 bases between. The CDR3 has 16 amino acids. CDR1 LNHNV and CDR2 YYDKDF come from the germline V gene (reference sequence). This chain's CDR3 is CATSRLEGVGTGELFF. As DNA, the CDR3 is TGTGCCACCAGCAGACTGGAAGGGGTGGGCACCGGGGAGCTGTTTTTT.

The chain is built from TRBV7-2 and TRBJ2-5, with D maybe TRBD2 (6 bases). This CDR3 region has 14 residues. Per the germline V gene, CDR1 is SGHTA and CDR2 is FQGNSA. The germline V and J ends were trimmed by 1 base and 7 bases, with 13 bases remaining between them. CDR3 nucleotides: TGTGCCAGCAGCTTAGACGGAGGGGCGGGGACCCAGTACTTC. This sequence encodes CASSLDGGAGTQYF.

The chain is built from TRBV28 and TRBJ1-2; 7 nucleotides agree with TRBD1. This CDR3 has 14 amino acids. V trimming: 8 bases; J trimming: 0 bases; junction bases outside the gene matches: 6. Germline loops: CDR1 MDHEN, CDR2 SYDVKM. DNA for the CDR3: TGTGCCAGCGGACTTGACAGGGCTAACTATGGCTACACCTTC. This encodes CASGLDRANYGYTF.

The genes are TRBV28 and TRBJ2-7; perhaps TRBD2 as D (5 bases). Germline CDR1 reads MDHEN; CDR2 reads SYDVKM. V was clipped by 6 bases and J by 3 bases, with 18 bases between them. CDR3 length equals 15 residues. CDR3 bases: TGTGCCAGCAGAACCTCCGGGATCATTAACTACGAGCAGTACTTC. It specifies CASRTSGIINYEQYF.

The genes are TRBV7-6 and TRBJ2-2; 7 positions match TRBD1. CDR1 and CDR2 (germline): SGHVS, FNYEAQ. With V trimmed by 5 bases and J by 6 bases, 9 bases remained unmatched. CDR3 length: 15 residues. CDR3 residues: CASSPARDRSGELFF. As DNA, the CDR3 is TGTGCCAGCAGCCCGGCTAGGGACAGATCCGGGGAGCTGTTTTTT.

The V and J genes are TRBV5-1 and TRBJ1-1; the D is unclear. Germline assignment: CDR1 SGHRS and CDR2 YFSETQ. The V end lost 5 bases, the J end lost 5 bases, and 16 bases lay between the germline ends. This CDR3 has 14 residues. The CDR3 spells CASREGPALTEAFF. The CDR3 DNA reads TGCGCCAGCAGGGAGGGTCCCGCGTTGACTGAAGCTTTCTTT. Variable domain in full (rest from reference TRBV5-1 and TRBJ1-1): KAGVTQTPRYLIKTRGQQVTLSCSPISGHRSVSWYQQTPGQGLQFLFEYFSETQRNKGNFPGRFSGRQFSNSRSEMNVSTLELGDSALYLCASREGPALTEAFFGQGTRLTVV.

The chain combines TRBV6-1 with TRBJ1-5; D is possibly TRBD1 (5 bases). CDR1 MNHNS and CDR2 SASEGT come from the germline V gene. The V and J ends lost 6 bases and 3 bases respectively, with 12 bases between them. The CDR3 is 14 residues long. This CDR3 reads CASSSPGFNQPQHF. The CDR3 DNA follows: TGTGCCAGCAGCTCGCCAGGGTTCAATCAGCCCCAGCATTTT.

This clone was seen a single time. The chain carries TRBV30 and TRBJ2-5, with 8 positions matching TRBD2. This CDR3 has 14 residues. Trimming took 5 bases from V and 2 from J; bases not matched to a gene: 7. The germline CDR1 and CDR2 sequences are GTSNPN and SVGIG (reference sequence). CDR3 protein: CAWPGRGGQETQYF. CDR3 coding DNA: TGTGCCTGGCCGGGTCGGGGGGGGCAAGAGACCCAGTACTTC. The entire variable domain, with the rest obtained from reference TRBV30 and TRBJ2-5, is as follows: SQTIHQWPATLVQPVGSPLSLECTVEGTSNPNLYWYRQAAGRGLQLLFYSVGIGQISSEVPQNLSASRPQDRQFILSSKKLLLSDSGFYLCAWPGRGGQETQYFGPGTRLLVL.

The chain recombines TRBV30 with TRBJ2-5, with TRBD2 as a possible D gene (6 bases). Trimming took off 3 bases at V and 5 bases at J, with 10 bases between the two ends. Per the germline V gene, CDR1 is GTSNPN and CDR2 is SVGIG (reference sequence). The CDR3 contains 12 residues. The CDR3 sequence: CAWRWGEETQYF. CDR3 bases: TGTGCCTGGAGATGGGGGGAGGAGACCCAGTACTTC.

This clone was seen a handful of times. This sequence joins TRBV6-5 and TRBJ2-7, with no clear D. The germline V gene has CDR1 MNHEY and CDR2 SVGAGI. V lost 5 bases and J lost 2, with 16 bases in between. The CDR3 length is 15 residues. CDR3 sequence reads: CASSPPPGPPYEQYF. The CDR3 nucleotides are TGTGCCAGCAGTCCTCCTCCGGGTCCCCCCTACGAGCAGTACTTC.

This clone came up a few times. This rearrangement joins TRBV7-6 to TRBJ1-6; D is perhaps TRBD1 (5 bases). This CDR3 is built from 15 residues. The V end was cut by 1 base, the J end by 5 bases, with 9 bases between. Germline V gene sequence: CDR1 SGHVS, CDR2 FNYEAQ. The CDR3 region is CASSLGTGDNSPLHF. In nucleotides, the CDR3 is TGTGCCAGCAGCTTAGGTACGGGGGATAATTCACCCCTCCACTTT.

This clone was detected only once. The CDR3 region is CASSRSGTSPWEQYF. The CDR3 nucleotides read TGTGCCAGCAGTAGATCCGGGACTAGTCCTTGGGAGCAGTACTTC. The chain carries TRBV2 and TRBJ2-5; 8 bases fit TRBD2. CDR1 SNHLY and CDR2 FYNNEI come from the germline V gene. The CDR3 runs 15 residues. With V trimmed by 5 bases and J by 11 bases, 16 bases remained unmatched. Drawing the rest from reference TRBV2 and TRBJ2-5, the complete variable domain is EPEVTQTPSHQVTQMGQEVILRCVPISNHLYFYWYRQILGQKVEFLVSFYNNEISEKSEIFDDQFSVERPDGSNFTLKIRSTKLEDSAMYFCASSRSGTSPWEQYFGPGTRLLVL.

The V and J genes are TRBV4-3 and TRBJ1-4; 8 bases are shared with TRBD1. Germline V gene sequence: CDR1 LGHNA, CDR2 YSLEER. Trimming at V came to 4 bases and at J to 3 bases, leaving 1 base not matched to a gene. This CDR3 is 14 amino acids long. This chain's CDR3 is CASSPTGANEKLFF. For the CDR3, the DNA is TGCGCCAGCAGCCCGACAGGGGCTAATGAAAAACTGTTTTTT.